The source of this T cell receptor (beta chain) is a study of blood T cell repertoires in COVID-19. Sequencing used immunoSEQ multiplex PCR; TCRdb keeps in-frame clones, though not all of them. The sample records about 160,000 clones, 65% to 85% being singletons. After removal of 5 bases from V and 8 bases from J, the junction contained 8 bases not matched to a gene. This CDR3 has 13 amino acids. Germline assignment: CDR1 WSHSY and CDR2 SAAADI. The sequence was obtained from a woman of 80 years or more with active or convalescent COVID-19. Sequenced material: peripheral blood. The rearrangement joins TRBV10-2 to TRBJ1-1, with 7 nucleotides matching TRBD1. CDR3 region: CASSQLPTGEAFF. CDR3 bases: TGCGCCAGCAGTCAATTACCGACAGGGGAAGCTTTCTTT.